These T cell receptor beta chains were read from a single sample in a study of T-cell reconstitution after alpha-beta-depleted transplantation in children. TCRdb re-analysed the PCR reads in MiXCR, keeping a single row per CDR3 protein. The table lists about 980,000 distinct CDR3 sequences, about 29% of them singletons. Material: PBMCs, mostly from graft donor cells, obtained 360 days after TCRalphabeta/CD19-depleted stem cell transplant. These receptors were collected from a boy younger than two who had a stem cell transplant for SCID, so the T cells may come from the graft donor. CDR3s include the opening cysteine and the closing phenylalanine or tryptophan. The D gene is left open where the match is weak. Only some rows state a clone size, as once, few, many or a class for expanded clones.

d_call | j_call | v_call | clone_size | cdr3_nt | cdr3_aa
NA | TRBJ1-1 | TRBV7-8 | once | TGTGCCAGCGGCTTAAGAGGGGGTTCCACTGAAGCTTTCTTT | CASGLRGGSTEAFF
NA | TRBJ2-7 | TRBV20-1 | once | TGCAGTGCTAGAGATACCGGGGGCCCCTACGAGCAGTACTTC | CSARDTGGPYEQYF
TRBD2 | TRBJ2-7 | TRBV7-8 | many | TGTGCCAGCAGCTTAGAAGGCGGGGGGCACACCTACGAGCAGTACTTC | CASSLEGGGHTYEQYF
TRBD2 | TRBJ2-7 | TRBV5-1 | NA | TGCGCCAGCAGCCCGCTCGGGGGGGTAGCGGGGACCCCGAGCTCCTACGAGCAGTACTTC | CASSPLGGVAGTPSSYEQYF
TRBD1 | TRBJ2-7 | TRBV5-6 | few | TGTGCCAGCAACTCAGGGGGACCTCGGAAGCCGGAGCAGTACTTC | CASNSGGPRKPEQYF
NA | TRBJ2-3 | TRBV5-1 | few | TGCGCCAGCAGCTTGGCAGGCGGGGGCCCCACAGATACGCAGTATTTT | CASSLAGGGPTDTQYF
NA | TRBJ1-5 | TRBV7-8 | NA | TGTGCCAGCAGCCCCCACGGGAATAGCAATCAGCCCCAGCATTTT | CASSPHGNSNQPQHF
NA | TRBJ2-2 | TRBV28 | few | TGTGCCAGCAGTTTGTTGAGGGTGAACACCGGGGAGCTGTTTTTT | CASSLLRVNTGELFF
NA | TRBJ2-1 | TRBV25-1 | NA | TGTGCCAGCAGTGGTGCACAGAGCTCCTACAATGAGCAGTTCTTC | CASSGAQSSYNEQFF
TRBD1 | TRBJ2-7 | TRBV3-1 | NA | TGTGCCAGCAGCCAAGCTCGCGGGACAGGGACCTACGAGCAGTACTTC | CASSQARGTGTYEQYF
TRBD2 | TRBJ2-5 | TRBV12-3/TRBV12-4 | NA | TGTGCCAGCAGTTCCCGGACTAGCGGGGGATCACGGGAGACCCAGTACTTC | CASSSRTSGGSRETQYF
TRBD2 | TRBJ2-3 | TRBV9 | NA | TGTGCCAGCAGCGTAGTGGTTGCTAGCGGGAGACCTAGCACAGATACGCAGTATTTT | CASSVVVASGRPSTDTQYF
NA | TRBJ2-7 | TRBV28 | NA | TGTGCCAGCACTACTTGGGAAGGGTTCCTCCACGAGCAGTACTTC | CASTTWEGFLHEQYF
NA | TRBJ2-7 | TRBV6-2/TRBV6-3 | NA | TGTGCCAGCAGTTACCCAGTGACAGGTCATTACGAGCAGTACTTC | CASSYPVTGHYEQYF
TRBD1 | TRBJ2-5 | TRBV28 | NA | TGTGCCAGCAGTTCAGACAGGGTCTTGGGAAAGACCCAGTACTTC | CASSSDRVLGKTQYF
NA | TRBJ2-1 | TRBV7-9 | NA | TGTGCCAGCAGCTTGGTCGAGAGTGGTGAGCAGTTCTTC | CASSLVESGEQFF
TRBD2 | TRBJ2-3 | TRBV12-3/TRBV12-4 | few | TGTGCCGTAAGGGGAGGGCTGGGGGCAGATACGCAGTATTTT | CAVRGGLGADTQYF
NA | TRBJ1-1 | TRBV27 | many | TGTGCCAGCAGTTTATCGGTCCCAGGGCGGAACACTGAAGCTTTCTTT | CASSLSVPGRNTEAFF
NA | TRBJ2-2 | TRBV12-3/TRBV12-4 | few | TGTGCCAGCACCCTTAGATCATCGGTCCCCGGGGAGCTGTTTTTT | CASTLRSSVPGELFF
TRBD2 | TRBJ2-3 | TRBV28 | NA | TGTGCCAGCAGCGCCGGGACTAGCCAAGATACGCAGTATTTT | CASSAGTSQDTQYF
NA | TRBJ2-3 | TRBV5-1 | many | TGTGCCAGCAGCTTAGAAGGAGATACGCAGTATTTT | CASSLEGDTQYF
TRBD2 | TRBJ2-1 | TRBV2 | NA | TGTGCCGGGAAACGAGGGACTAGCGGGGTCAATGAGCAGTTCTTC | CAGKRGTSGVNEQFF
TRBD1 | TRBJ2-2 | TRBV20-1 | few | TGCAGTGCTAGACTAGGGACAGGGACTGGGGAGCTGTTTTTT | CSARLGTGTGELFF
NA | TRBJ2-3 | TRBV6-5 | few | TGTGCCAGCAGTTACCACCCGGCATCGCGCTCCACAGATACGCAGTATTTT | CASSYHPASRSTDTQYF
NA | TRBJ1-4 | TRBV6-5 | few | TGTGCCAGCAGTTATCAGGAGAATGAAAAACTGTTTTTT | CASSYQENEKLFF
TRBD1 | TRBJ2-7 | TRBV4-1 | NA | TGCGCCAGCAGCACCCAAACAGGGGGTTCCTACGAGCAGTACTTC | CASSTQTGGSYEQYF
TRBD1 | TRBJ1-1 | TRBV5-1 | NA | TGCGCCAGCAGCTCGGACAGGGCGGCCCCTGAAGCTTTCTTT | CASSSDRAAPEAFF
NA | TRBJ2-5 | TRBV3-1 | many | TGTGCCAGCAGCCAAGGCCTCCAAGAGACCCAGTACTTC | CASSQGLQETQYF
TRBD2 | TRBJ2-3 | TRBV12-3/TRBV12-4 | few | TGTGCCAGCAGTTCGGGACTAGCGGGGGTCCGGGATACGCAGTATTTT | CASSSGLAGVRDTQYF
NA | TRBJ2-3 | TRBV12-3/TRBV12-4 | NA | TGTGCCAGCAGTTTAGAACAGGGTGAGGGAGATACGCAGTATTTT | CASSLEQGEGDTQYF
NA | TRBJ2-6 | TRBV15 | NA | TGTGCCACCAGCAGACTCGGGACGGATTCGGCCAACGTCCTGACTTTC | CATSRLGTDSANVLTF
TRBD1 | TRBJ1-1 | TRBV29-1 | NA | TGCAGCGGGACAGGGGGAATGAACACTGAAGCTTTCTTT | CSGTGGMNTEAFF
NA | TRBJ1-2 | TRBV6-1 | many | TGTGCCAGCACTACATTTAGAGGGTGGGACTATGGCTACACCTTC | CASTTFRGWDYGYTF
NA | TRBJ2-2 | TRBV20-1 | NA | TGCAGTGCTAGCAGCTCGAACACCGGGGAGCTGTTTTTT | CSASSSNTGELFF
NA | TRBJ2-5 | TRBV5-6 | NA | TGTGCCAGCAGCTTGATAAGATTAGCCGGAGGGGGTCCAGACTTC | CASSLIRLAGGGPDF
NA | TRBJ2-7 | TRBV5-1 | NA | TGCGCCAGCTCGGCGGGGTCCACCTACGAGCAGTACTTC | CASSAGSTYEQYF
NA | TRBJ2-4 | TRBV29-1 | NA | TGCAGCGTTGCTGACTGGGACAAAAACATTCAGTACTTC | CSVADWDKNIQYF
NA | TRBJ2-1 | TRBV20-1 | NA | TGCAGTGCTAGAGGGGGGGGGGCCGGGAATGAGCAGTTCTTC | CSARGGGAGNEQFF
TRBD2 | TRBJ2-3 | TRBV28 | NA | TGTGCCAGCAACCGGGACTACATCACAGATACGCAGTATTTT | CASNRDYITDTQYF
NA | TRBJ2-3 | TRBV2 | few | TGTGCCAGCAGTGGCTATCTCGGACTGCTTGGGGGCGGTGGTACGCAGTATTTT | CASSGYLGLLGGGGTQYF
NA | TRBJ1-2 | TRBV27 | NA | TGTGCCAGCAGTTTCTCAGGCGTTGCATTCTATGGCTACACCTTC | CASSFSGVAFYGYTF
NA | TRBJ2-1 | TRBV2 | NA | TGTGCCAGCAGTGAACGACAGCTGAACAATGAGCAGTTCTTC | CASSERQLNNEQFF
TRBD1 | TRBJ1-5 | TRBV6-2/TRBV6-3 | NA | TGTGCCAGCAGTTACTCTCCGGGACAGATCCTTTATAGCAATCAGCCCCAGCATTTT | CASSYSPGQILYSNQPQHF
NA | TRBJ2-1 | TRBV5-1 | NA | TGCGCCAGCAGCTTGGCGGGCGGGGCGGTTTGGAATGAGCAGTTCTTC | CASSLAGGAVWNEQFF
TRBD1 | TRBJ1-1 | TRBV4-1 | NA | TGCGCCAGCAGCCCACAAAGGGGGACAGGGAGGAGGAACACTGAAGCTTTCTTT | CASSPQRGTGRRNTEAFF
NA | TRBJ2-2 | TRBV5-1 | few | TGCGCCAGCAGCCCCGTCCAGGGTATAGGGGAGCTGTTTTTT | CASSPVQGIGELFF
TRBD1 | TRBJ2-2 | TRBV10-3 | NA | TGTGCCATCAGTCGTGCCAAGACAGGGGAAGGCGGGGAGCTGTTTTTT | CAISRAKTGEGGELFF
TRBD1 | TRBJ1-4 | TRBV11-1 | NA | TGTGCCAGCAGCTTGAGGACAGGGGGAGTGGTTGGAAATGAAAAACTGTTTTTT | CASSLRTGGVVGNEKLFF
NA | TRBJ2-3 | TRBV7-2 | once | TGTGCCAGCAGCAGAGGACCCGGCTCCGAGGAGTATTTT | CASSRGPGSEEYF
NA | TRBJ2-4 | TRBV20-1 | once | TGCAGTGCTTCTTTCTCAGGGGCGGCCAAAAACATTCAGTACTTC | CSASFSGAAKNIQYF
NA | TRBJ2-7 | TRBV4-1 | NA | TGCGCCAGCAGCCAAGATGGGGGGGGCGCCTCCTCCGAGCAGTACTTC | CASSQDGGGASSEQYF
TRBD2 | TRBJ2-3 | TRBV12-3/TRBV12-4 | NA | TGTGCCACGCTAGCGGGGGGCCGCACAGATACGCAGTATTTT | CATLAGGRTDTQYF
TRBD2 | TRBJ2-5 | TRBV5-1 | NA | TGCGCCAGCATGTATGTCCCAGCGGGGGGCTTCCAAGAGACCCAGTACTTC | CASMYVPAGGFQETQYF
NA | TRBJ2-1 | TRBV5-6 | few | TGTGCCAGCAGCCCATTAAGGGGAATCTCCTACAATGAGCAGTTCTTC | CASSPLRGISYNEQFF
NA | TRBJ1-2 | TRBV4-3 | NA | TGCGCCAGCAGCCAAGTCCCCTTCGGGGGTGACTATGGCTACACCTTC | CASSQVPFGGDYGYTF